The rows below give T cell receptor beta chains drawn from one sample of a study of vaccination and CD4 T cells after COVID-19. The antigens for these receptors are not known. TCRdb ran MiXCR on the PCR reads and lists one entry per CDR3 protein. This sample has approximately 6,400 distinct CDR3 sequences, with 75% to 85% found just once. Material: CD4+ T cells from blood, cultured in vitro. These receptors all come from a human donor who had recovered from COVID-19. CDR3s include the opening cysteine and the closing phenylalanine or tryptophan. A D gene is named only where the DNA matches it firmly. Part of the rows lack a size; the others show once, few, many or a class for expanded clones.

NA TRBD1 TRBJ1-6 TRBV10-3 CATRTGSSYNSPLHF TGTGCCACGCGGACAGGAAGCTCCTATAATTCACCCCTCCACTTT
NA TRBD2 TRBJ2-7 TRBV20-1 CSAPPGGPLEQYF TGCAGTGCCCCCCCGGGGGGGCCGTTAGAGCAGTACTTC
NA TRBD1 TRBJ1-2 TRBV20-1 CSARPDRAYGYTF TGCAGTGCTAGACCGGACAGGGCCTATGGCTACACCTTC
NA NA TRBJ1-1 TRBV12-3/TRBV12-4 CASSLSQGWTEAFF TGTGCCAGCAGTTTATCCCAGGGATGGACTGAAGCTTTCTTT
NA TRBD1 TRBJ1-4 TRBV7-6 CASSLTGGENERLFF TGTGCCAGCAGCCTAACAGGGGGGGAAAATGAAAGACTGTTTTTT
NA NA TRBJ1-2 TRBV5-1 CASSLPGSYGYTF TGCGCCAGCAGCTTACCGGGGAGCTATGGCTACACCTTC
once NA TRBJ1-5 TRBV7-6 CASSRGSNQPQHF TGTGCCAGCAGCCGAGGGAGCAATCAGCCCCAGCATTTT
NA NA TRBJ1-1 TRBV14 CASSQSLRGTEAFF TGTGCCAGCAGCCAAAGTCTCAGGGGTACTGAAGCTTTCTTT
NA NA TRBJ1-2 TRBV29-1 CSVANGVDYGYTF TGCAGCGTTGCAAATGGGGTCGATTATGGCTACACCTTC
NA NA TRBJ1-5 TRBV18 CASARAHNQPQHF TGTGCCAGCGCCAGGGCCCACAATCAGCCCCAGCATTTT
NA NA TRBJ2-5 TRBV12-3/TRBV12-4 CASSLRRQQETQYF TGTGCCAGCAGTTTAAGGCGGCAGCAAGAGACCCAGTACTTC
NA NA TRBJ1-5 TRBV19 CASNRFLVRDQPQHF TGTGCCAGTAATAGGTTTTTGGTACGGGATCAGCCCCAGCATTTT
NA NA TRBJ2-3 TRBV11-3 CASSADRGRDTQYF TGTGCCAGCAGCGCAGACCGGGGGAGGGATACGCAGTATTTT
once TRBD1 TRBJ1-2 TRBV20-1 CSASQGDYGYTF TGCAGTGCTTCACAGGGGGACTATGGCTACACCTTC
NA NA TRBJ1-4 TRBV28 CASSLVREKLFF TGTGCCAGCAGTTTAGTCCGGGAAAAACTGTTTTTT
NA NA TRBJ1-2 TRBV21-1 CASSKGRVSSNYGYTF TGTGCCAGCAGCAAAGGGAGAGTTAGTTCTAACTATGGCTACACCTTC
NA TRBD2 TRBJ2-2 TRBV6-5 CASSYSAGTSANTGELFF TGTGCCAGCAGTTACTCGGCCGGGACTAGCGCAAACACCGGGGAGCTGTTTTTT
NA NA TRBJ1-2 TRBV20-1 CSAKTGRANYGYTF TGCAGTGCCAAGACAGGTAGAGCTAACTATGGCTACACCTTC
NA NA TRBJ1-1 TRBV3-1 CASSHSSSLIGGTEAFF TGTGCCAGCAGCCATTCATCCTCTTTGATAGGTGGCACTGAAGCTTTCTTT
large NA TRBJ1-6 TRBV20-1 CSAVHRLEDNSPLHF TGCAGTGCTGTTCATAGGTTAGAAGATAATTCACCCCTCCACTTT
NA TRBD1 TRBJ1-3 TRBV6-1 CASSRGQGENTIYF TGTGCCAGCAGTAGAGGACAGGGTGAAAACACCATATATTTT
NA NA TRBJ1-5 TRBV7-2 CASSLASSKNQPQHF TGTGCCAGCAGCTTAGCATCGTCAAAGAATCAGCCCCAGCATTTT
NA NA TRBJ2-7 TRBV6-2/TRBV6-3 CASSYEQGGYEQYF TGTGCCAGCAGTTACGAGCAGGGGGGCTACGAGCAGTACTTC
NA NA TRBJ1-2 TRBV10-3 CAISESAGSGDYGYTF TGTGCCATCAGTGAGTCGGCCGGTTCAGGGGACTATGGCTACACCTTC
NA NA TRBJ1-5 TRBV19 CASRAGTHLSSNQPQHF TGTGCCAGTAGGGCCGGGACTCACCTTAGTAGCAATCAGCCCCAGCATTTT
NA NA TRBJ1-6 TRBV2 CASSANGRPVENSPLHF TGTGCCAGCAGTGCAAACGGACGGCCGGTGGAAAATTCACCCCTCCACTTT
NA NA TRBJ1-4 TRBV20-1 CSARDAADGEKLFF TGCAGTGCTAGAGATGCGGCCGACGGTGAAAAACTGTTTTTT
few NA TRBJ1-5 TRBV11-3 CASSHGGQPQHF TGTGCCAGCAGCCATGGGGGTCAGCCCCAGCATTTT
NA TRBD1 TRBJ1-2 TRBV20-1 CSARDQGGGVWGYTF TGCAGTGCTAGAGATCAGGGAGGGGGCGTCTGGGGCTACACCTTC
NA NA TRBJ2-1 TRBV7-9 CASSPAGRAYNEQFF TGTGCCAGCAGCCCCGCGGGCAGGGCCTACAATGAGCAGTTCTTC
NA NA TRBJ2-3 TRBV5-1 CASSFQGQDTQYF TGCGCCAGCAGCTTTCAGGGGCAAGATACGCAGTATTTT